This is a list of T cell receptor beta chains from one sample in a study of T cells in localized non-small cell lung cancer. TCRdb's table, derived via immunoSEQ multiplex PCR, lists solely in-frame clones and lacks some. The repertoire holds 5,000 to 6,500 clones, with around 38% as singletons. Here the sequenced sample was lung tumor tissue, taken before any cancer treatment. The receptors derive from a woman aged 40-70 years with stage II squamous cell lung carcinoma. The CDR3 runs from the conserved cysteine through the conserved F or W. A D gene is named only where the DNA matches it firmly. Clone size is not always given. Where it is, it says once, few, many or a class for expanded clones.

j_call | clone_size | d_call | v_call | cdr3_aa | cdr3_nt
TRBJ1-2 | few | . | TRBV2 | CASSVGQAYSYGYTF | TGTGCCAGCAGTGTTGGGCAGGCCTATTCCTATGGCTACACCTTC
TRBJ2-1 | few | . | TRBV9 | CASSVDQTSYNEQFF | TGTGCCAGCAGCGTAGACCAGACATCCTACAATGAGCAGTTCTTC
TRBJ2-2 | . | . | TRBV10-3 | CASSALSGLTRTGELFF | TGTGCCAGCTCAGCGTTATCGGGACTTACCCGCACCGGGGAGCTGTTTTTT
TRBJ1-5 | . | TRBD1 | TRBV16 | CASSPRQGGSNQPQHF | TGTGCCAGCAGCCCGAGACAGGGAGGAAGCAATCAGCCCCAGCATTTT
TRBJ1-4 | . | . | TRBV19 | CASSIGAGDKKLFF | TGTGCCAGTAGTATCGGGGCAGGGGACAAAAAACTGTTTTTT
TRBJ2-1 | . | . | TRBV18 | CASSPPDSPQFF | TGTGCCAGCTCACCACCCGACAGCCCGCAGTTCTTC
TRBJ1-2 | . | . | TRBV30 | CAWTDGFYGYTF | TGTGCCTGGACGGACGGCTTCTATGGCTACACCTTC
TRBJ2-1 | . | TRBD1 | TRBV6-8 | CASSYPGQGKSEQFF | TGTGCCAGCAGTTACCCCGGACAGGGGAAGTCTGAGCAGTTCTTC
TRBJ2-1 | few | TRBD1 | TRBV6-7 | CASTPRPGQGADEQFF | TGTGCCAGCACCCCAAGACCGGGACAGGGTGCCGATGAGCAGTTCTTC
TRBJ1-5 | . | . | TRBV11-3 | CASRLDREVGNQPQHF | TGTGCCAGCAGATTGGACCGGGAAGTGGGCAATCAGCCCCAGCATTTT
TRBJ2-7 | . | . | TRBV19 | CASSTTGDYEQYF | TGTGCCAGTAGTACCACCGGGGACTACGAGCAGTACTTC
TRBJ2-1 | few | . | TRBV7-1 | CASSLAPTRWEEAAYNEQFF | TGTGCCAGCAGCTTAGCCCCGACCCGTTGGGAGGAAGCCGCCTACAATGAGCAGTTCTTC
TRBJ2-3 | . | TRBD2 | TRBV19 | CASSIGAGAVSDTQYF | TGTGCCAGTAGTATAGGGGCGGGAGCGGTATCAGATACGCAGTATTTT
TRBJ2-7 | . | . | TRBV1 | CASSPDGDYEQYF | TGCGCCAGCAGCCCGGACGGAGACTACGAGCAGTACTTC
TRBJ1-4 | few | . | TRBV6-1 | CASSEAAGLTGEKLFF | TGTGCCAGCAGTGAAGCGGCAGGACTGACGGGTGAAAAACTGTTTTTT
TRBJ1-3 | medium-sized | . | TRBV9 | CASSVGQGGNTIYF | TGTGCCAGCAGCGTAGGGCAGGGAGGAAACACCATATATTTT
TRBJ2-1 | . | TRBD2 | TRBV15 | CATSRDYSGTNNEQFF | TGTGCCACCAGCAGAGATTATAGCGGGACCAACAATGAGCAGTTCTTC
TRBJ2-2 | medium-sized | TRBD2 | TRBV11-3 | CASSLAGLAITGELFF | TGTGCCAGCAGCCTGGCCGGACTAGCGATCACCGGGGAGCTGTTTTTT
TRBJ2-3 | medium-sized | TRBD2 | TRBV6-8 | CASSYATSGTPDTQYF | TGTGCCAGCAGTTACGCAACTAGCGGGACCCCAGATACGCAGTATTTT
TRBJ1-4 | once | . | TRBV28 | CASSSREAATNEKLFF | TGTGCCAGCAGTTCCCGGGAAGCAGCAACTAATGAAAAACTGTTTTTT
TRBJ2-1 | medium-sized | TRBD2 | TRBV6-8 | CASRGTSGIAYNEQFF | TGTGCCAGCAGGGGGACTAGCGGGATTGCCTACAATGAGCAGTTCTTC
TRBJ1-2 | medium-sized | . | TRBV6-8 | CASSFRPGDAYYTF | TGTGCCAGCAGTTTCCGACCGGGGGACGCGTACTACACCTTC
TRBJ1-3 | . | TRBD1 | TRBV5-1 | CASSLETTGAGNTIYF | TGCGCCAGCAGCTTGGAAACGACAGGGGCTGGAAACACCATATATTTT
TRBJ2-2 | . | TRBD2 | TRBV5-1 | CASSLREETGELFF | TGCGCCAGCAGCTTGCGGGAGGAGACCGGGGAGCTGTTTTTT
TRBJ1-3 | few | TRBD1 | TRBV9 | CASSLVPGDRSYF | TGTGCCAGCAGCTTAGTCCCCGGGGACAGGTCATATTTT
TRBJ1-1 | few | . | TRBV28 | CASSLYGPNTEAFF | TGTGCCAGCAGTTTATACGGTCCGAACACTGAAGCTTTCTTT
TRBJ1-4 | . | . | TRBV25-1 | CASRSGARTNEKLFF | TGTGCCAGCCGTTCAGGGGCGCGTACTAATGAAAAACTGTTTTTT
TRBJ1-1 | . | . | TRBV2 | CASSEGAGRAFF | TGTGCCAGCAGTGAAGGGGCAGGTCGAGCTTTCTTT
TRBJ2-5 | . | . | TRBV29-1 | CSVEQGRQETQYF | TGCAGCGTTGAACAGGGCCGACAAGAGACCCAGTACTTC
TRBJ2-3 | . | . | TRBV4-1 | CASSQNGGPLITDTQYF | TGCGCCAGCAGCCAAAACGGGGGTCCCCTAATCACAGATACGCAGTATTTT
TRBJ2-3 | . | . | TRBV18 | CASSPLSQGTDTQYF | TGTGCCAGCTCACCACTATCCCAGGGGACAGATACGCAGTATTTT
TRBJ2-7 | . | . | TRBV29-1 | CSVDLPDTYEQYF | TGCAGCGTTGACCTTCCCGACACCTACGAGCAGTACTTC
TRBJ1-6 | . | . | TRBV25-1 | CASSREGRDNSPLHF | TGTGCCAGCAGCCGGGAGGGAAGGGATAATTCACCCCTCCACTTT
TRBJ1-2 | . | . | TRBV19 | CASNPGLYPNYGYTF | TGTGCCAGTAATCCAGGGCTTTACCCGAACTATGGCTACACCTTC
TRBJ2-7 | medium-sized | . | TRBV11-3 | CASSPTPTGFHEQYF | TGTGCTAGCAGCCCCACTCCAACAGGGTTTCACGAGCAGTACTTC
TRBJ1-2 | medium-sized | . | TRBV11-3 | CASTPRAGDYGYTF | TGTGCCAGCACCCCCCGGGCTGGGGACTATGGCTACACCTTC
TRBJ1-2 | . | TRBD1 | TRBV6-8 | CASSYSGDRGIRGYTF | TGTGCCAGCAGTTACTCGGGGGACAGGGGGATTAGAGGCTACACCTTC
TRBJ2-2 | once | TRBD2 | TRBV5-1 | CASSLSGRRSPGELFF | TGCGCCAGCAGCCTTAGCGGGAGAAGGTCACCCGGGGAGCTGTTTTTT
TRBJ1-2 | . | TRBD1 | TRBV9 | CASSNRGENDYTF | TGTGCCAGCAGTAACAGGGGGGAAAATGACTACACCTTC
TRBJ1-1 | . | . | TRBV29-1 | CSVEVGGDTEAFF | TGCAGCGTTGAAGTAGGGGGGGACACTGAAGCTTTCTTT
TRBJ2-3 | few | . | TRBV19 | CASSGDQRDTQYF | TGTGCCAGTAGTGGGGACCAGCGGGATACGCAGTATTTT
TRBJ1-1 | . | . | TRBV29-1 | CSVRTAGHTEAFF | TGCAGCGTCCGTACGGCAGGCCACACTGAAGCTTTCTTT
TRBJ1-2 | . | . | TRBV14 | CASSLGPGGYTF | TGTGCCAGCAGCCTGGGGCCGGGTGGCTACACCTTC
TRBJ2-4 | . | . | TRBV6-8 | CASRPNLGTKNIQYF | TGTGCCAGCAGACCCAACCTAGGTACCAAAAACATTCAGTACTTC
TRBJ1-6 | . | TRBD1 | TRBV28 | CASRGAGGLVFDSPLHF | TGTGCCAGCAGGGGGGCAGGGGGCCTAGTTTTTGATTCACCCCTCCACTTT
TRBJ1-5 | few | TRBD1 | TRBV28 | CASSPRTGWNQPQHF | TGTGCCAGCAGTCCGCGGACAGGGTGGAATCAGCCCCAGCATTTT
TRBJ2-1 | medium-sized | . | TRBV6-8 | CASSMNSHLDYNEQFF | TGTGCCAGCAGCATGAATAGCCACCTCGACTACAATGAGCAGTTCTTC
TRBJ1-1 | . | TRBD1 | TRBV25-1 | CASSAQGRNTEAFF | TGTGCCAGCAGTGCACAGGGGCGGAACACTGAAGCTTTCTTT
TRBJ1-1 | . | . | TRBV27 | CASSNTLNTEAFF | TGTGCCAGCAGTAATACATTGAACACTGAAGCTTTCTTT
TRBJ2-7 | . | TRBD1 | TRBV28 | CASSLRGSADRVVTYEQYF | TGTGCCAGCAGTTTAAGGGGGTCAGCCGACAGGGTGGTCACCTACGAGCAGTACTTC
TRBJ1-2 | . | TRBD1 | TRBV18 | CASSPRQGLLNYGYTF | TGTGCCAGCTCACCCAGACAGGGACTTTTGAACTATGGCTACACCTTC
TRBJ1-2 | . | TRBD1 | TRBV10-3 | CASGQGGPGGYGYTF | TGTGCCAGCGGACAGGGAGGCCCTGGAGGCTATGGCTACACCTTC
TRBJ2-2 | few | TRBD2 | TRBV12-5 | CASTKAGALTGELFF | TGTGCCAGCACCAAAGCGGGGGCCCTCACCGGGGAGCTGTTTTTT
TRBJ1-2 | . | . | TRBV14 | CASSQGQVNYGYTF | TGTGCCAGCAGCCAAGGACAGGTTAACTATGGCTACACCTTC
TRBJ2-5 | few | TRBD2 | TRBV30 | CAWTPREGGTQYF | TGTGCCTGGACCCCACGGGAGGGAGGGACCCAGTACTTC